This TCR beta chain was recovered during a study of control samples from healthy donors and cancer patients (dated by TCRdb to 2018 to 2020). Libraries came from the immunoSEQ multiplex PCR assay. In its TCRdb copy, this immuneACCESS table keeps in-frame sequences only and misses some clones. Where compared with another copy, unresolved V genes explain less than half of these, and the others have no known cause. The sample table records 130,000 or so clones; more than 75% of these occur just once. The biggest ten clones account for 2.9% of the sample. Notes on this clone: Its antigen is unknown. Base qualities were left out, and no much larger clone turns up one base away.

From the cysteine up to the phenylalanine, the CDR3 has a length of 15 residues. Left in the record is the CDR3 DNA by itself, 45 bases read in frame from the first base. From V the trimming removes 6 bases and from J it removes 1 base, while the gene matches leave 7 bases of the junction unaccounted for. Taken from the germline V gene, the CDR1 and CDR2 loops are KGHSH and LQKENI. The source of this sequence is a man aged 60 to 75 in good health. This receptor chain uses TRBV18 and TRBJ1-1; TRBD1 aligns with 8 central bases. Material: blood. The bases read TGTGCCAGCTCGTCCATCGGGACAGGGAACACTGAAGCTTTCTTT. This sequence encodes CASSSIGTGNTEAFF.